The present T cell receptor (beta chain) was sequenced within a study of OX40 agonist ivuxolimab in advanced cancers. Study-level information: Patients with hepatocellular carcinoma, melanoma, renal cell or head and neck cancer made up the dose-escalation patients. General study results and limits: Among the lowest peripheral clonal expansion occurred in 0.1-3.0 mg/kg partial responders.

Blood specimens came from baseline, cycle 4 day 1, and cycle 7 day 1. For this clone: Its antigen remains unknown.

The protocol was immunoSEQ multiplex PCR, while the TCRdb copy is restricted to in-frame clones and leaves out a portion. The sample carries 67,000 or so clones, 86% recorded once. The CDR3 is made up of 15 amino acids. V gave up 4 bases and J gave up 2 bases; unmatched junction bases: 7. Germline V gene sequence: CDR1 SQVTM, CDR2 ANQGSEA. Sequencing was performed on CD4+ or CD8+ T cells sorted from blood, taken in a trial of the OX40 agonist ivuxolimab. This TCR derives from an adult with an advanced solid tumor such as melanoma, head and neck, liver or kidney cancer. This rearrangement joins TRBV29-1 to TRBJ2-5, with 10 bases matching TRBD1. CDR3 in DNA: TGCAGCGTTGGCGGGACAGGGGCAATTCAAGAGACCCAGTACTTC. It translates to CSVGGTGAIQETQYF.